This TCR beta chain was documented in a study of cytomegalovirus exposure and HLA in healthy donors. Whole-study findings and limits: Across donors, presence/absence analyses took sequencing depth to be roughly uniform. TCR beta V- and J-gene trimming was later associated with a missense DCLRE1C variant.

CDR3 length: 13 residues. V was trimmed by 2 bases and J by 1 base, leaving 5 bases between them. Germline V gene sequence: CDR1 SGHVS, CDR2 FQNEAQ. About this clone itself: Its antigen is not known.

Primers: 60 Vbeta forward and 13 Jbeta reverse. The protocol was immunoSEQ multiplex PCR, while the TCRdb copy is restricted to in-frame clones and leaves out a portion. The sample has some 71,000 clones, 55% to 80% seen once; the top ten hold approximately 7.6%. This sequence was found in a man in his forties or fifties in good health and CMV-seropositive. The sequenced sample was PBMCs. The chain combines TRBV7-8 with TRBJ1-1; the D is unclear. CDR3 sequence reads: CASSLSRNTEAFF. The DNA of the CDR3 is TGTGCCAGCAGCTTAAGCCGGAACACTGAAGCTTTCTTT. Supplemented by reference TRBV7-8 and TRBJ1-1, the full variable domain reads GAGVSQSPRYKVAKRGQDVALRCDPISGHVSLFWYQQALGQGPEFLTYFQNEAQLDKSGLPSDRFFAERPEGSVSTLKIQRTQQEDSAVYLCASSLSRNTEAFFGQGTRLTVV.